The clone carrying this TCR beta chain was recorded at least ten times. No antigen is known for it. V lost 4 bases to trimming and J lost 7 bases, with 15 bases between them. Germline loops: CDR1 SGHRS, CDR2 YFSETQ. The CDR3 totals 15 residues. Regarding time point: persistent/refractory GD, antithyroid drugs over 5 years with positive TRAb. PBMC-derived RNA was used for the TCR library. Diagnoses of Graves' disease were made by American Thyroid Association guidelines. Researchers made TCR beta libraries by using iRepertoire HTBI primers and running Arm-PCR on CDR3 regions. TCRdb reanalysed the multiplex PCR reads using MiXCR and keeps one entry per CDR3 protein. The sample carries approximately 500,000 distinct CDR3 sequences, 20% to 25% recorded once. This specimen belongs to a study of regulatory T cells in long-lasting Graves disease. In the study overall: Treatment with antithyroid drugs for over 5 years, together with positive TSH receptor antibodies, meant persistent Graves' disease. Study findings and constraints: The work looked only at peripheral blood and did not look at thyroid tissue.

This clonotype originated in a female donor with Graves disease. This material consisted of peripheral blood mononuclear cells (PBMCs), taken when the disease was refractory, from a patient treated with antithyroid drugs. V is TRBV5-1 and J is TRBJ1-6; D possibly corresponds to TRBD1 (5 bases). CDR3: CASSPAGTRNSPLHF. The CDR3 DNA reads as TGCGCCAGCAGCCCAGCCGGGACGCGGAATTCACCCCTCCACTTT.